The clone carrying this TCR beta chain was detected many times. This sample is part of a study of tumor-infiltrating lymphocytes in localized non-small cell lung cancer. The CDR3 runs to 13 residues. Germline assignment: CDR1 LNHDA and CDR2 SQIVND (reference sequence). V gave up 5 bases and J gave up 0 bases, with 7 bases separating them. The method was immunoSEQ multiplex PCR; TCRdb's version includes in-frame clones alone and lacks a portion of them. The profile shows approximately 16,000 clones, roughly 40% of them singletons. The sequenced material came from lung tumor tissue. V is TRBV19 and J is TRBJ1-2; D ambiguous. This receptor was identified in a human donor with non-small cell lung cancer. The CDR3 DNA is TGTGCCAGTAGTCGGGCACCTAACTATGGCTACACCTTC. Protein sequence: CASSRAPNYGYTF.